This is a list of T cell receptor beta chains from one sample in a study of blood T cell repertoires in COVID-19. TCRdb keeps only in-frame clones here, not all; method: immunoSEQ multiplex PCR. The sample comprises about 50,000 clones, roughly four fifths of which are singletons, and about 10% rests with the top ten. The sequenced material came from peripheral blood. These receptors originate from a man in his sixties with acute or convalescent COVID-19. Each CDR3 is given with its conserved first and last residue. Fields, in order: J gene, V gene, D gene, clone size, CDR3 DNA, CDR3 protein. The D gene is left open where the match is weak. For some rows the clone size is stated as once, few or many, or as a class when expanded; others skip it.

TRBJ1-2	TRBV11-2	-	-	TGTGCCAGCAGCTTAGTGGGCAACACTAACTATGGCTACACCTTC	CASSLVGNTNYGYTF
TRBJ1-2	TRBV6-2/TRBV6-3	TRBD1	-	TGTGCCAGCAGTTACTTGGGACAGGGGGCGTTTGGCTACACCTTC	CASSYLGQGAFGYTF
TRBJ1-2	TRBV4-1	TRBD1	-	TGCGCCAGCAGCCAAAGGACAGGGCCGGGTGGCTACACCTTC	CASSQRTGPGGYTF
TRBJ1-1	TRBV27	-	-	TGTGCCAGCAGTTTATATTGGAGGTTACAACTTTACTCCAACACTGAAGCTTTCTTT	CASSLYWRLQLYSNTEAFF
TRBJ1-2	TRBV5-1	-	once	TGCGCCAGCAGCCTAGGATCCGGGGATGGCTACACCTTC	CASSLGSGDGYTF
TRBJ1-1	TRBV4-2	-	-	TGTGCCAGCACACCATTGGGGTTCAGGGGCGAGAACACTGAAGCTTTCTTT	CASTPLGFRGENTEAFF
TRBJ2-7	TRBV30	-	-	TGTGCCTGGAGTGTTGGCCGAAACGAGCAGTACTTC	CAWSVGRNEQYF
TRBJ1-4	TRBV19	-	-	TGTGCCAGTAGTATGGGGGGGCAGGCTAATGAAAAACTGTTTTTT	CASSMGGQANEKLFF
TRBJ1-2	TRBV19	-	-	TGTGCCAGTAGAGAGACAGGATCCTATGGCTACACCTTC	CASRETGSYGYTF
TRBJ2-3	TRBV10-1	TRBD2	-	TGCGCCAGCAGTGGGGGCGGGGGGAACACAGATACGCAGTATTTT	CASSGGGGNTDTQYF
TRBJ1-1	TRBV27	TRBD1	-	TGTGCCAGCAGGGGACAGCACATGAACACTGAAGCTTTCTTT	CASRGQHMNTEAFF
TRBJ2-4	TRBV7-3	-	-	TGTGCCAGCAGCTTAAGTCGAACTAGCATAGACATTCAGTACTTC	CASSLSRTSIDIQYF
TRBJ1-1	TRBV2	-	-	TGTGCCAGCAGTGGGAGGAAAGTGATGAACACTGAAGCTTTCTTT	CASSGRKVMNTEAFF
TRBJ1-1	TRBV3-1/TRBV3-2	TRBD1	-	TGTGCCAGCAGCGTAGGGCAGGGGGTCCCTGAAGCTTTCTTT	CASSVGQGVPEAFF
TRBJ1-4	TRBV19	TRBD1	-	TGTGCCAGTAGTATACTCCGGACAGGGGGCAATGAAAAACTGTTTTTT	CASSILRTGGNEKLFF
TRBJ2-6	TRBV27	-	-	TGTGCCAGCAGTTCCTCAGCCAGCGGTGGGGCCAACGTCCTGACTTTC	CASSSSASGGANVLTF
TRBJ1-3	TRBV7-6	-	-	TGTGCCAGCAGCCCTCGGGGTTCTGGAAACACCATATATTTT	CASSPRGSGNTIYF
TRBJ2-5	TRBV6-1	TRBD2	-	TGTGCCAGCAGTGAAGGGGGGAGGGGGACCCAGTACTTC	CASSEGGRGTQYF
TRBJ1-3	TRBV13	TRBD1	-	TGTGCCAGCTCATTGACAGGGGGCAGGTCTGGAAACACCATATATTTT	CASSLTGGRSGNTIYF
TRBJ1-2	TRBV5-1	TRBD1	-	TGCGCCAGCAGCCCGGGACAGGGAAGTCGGGATGGCTACACCTTC	CASSPGQGSRDGYTF
TRBJ2-5	TRBV7-9	-	-	TGTGCCAGCAGCTTAGTGGGGGGACAAGAGACCCAGTACTTC	CASSLVGGQETQYF
TRBJ1-2	TRBV5-1	-	-	TGCGCCAGCAGCCCCGGGGACAAGTCATATGGCTACACCTTC	CASSPGDKSYGYTF
TRBJ1-4	TRBV5-1	-	few	TGCGCCAGCAGCTTAATGGGGGAGGATGAAAAACTGTTTTTT	CASSLMGEDEKLFF
TRBJ1-1	TRBV10-3	-	-	TGTGCCATCAGTGAGTCGAACTTTGCGTCAGGCCTGAACACTGAAGCTTTCTTT	CAISESNFASGLNTEAFF
TRBJ2-2	TRBV29-1	-	-	TGCAGCGTTGTCTGGGCCACGAACACCGGGGAGCTGTTTTTT	CSVVWATNTGELFF
TRBJ1-1	TRBV6-2/TRBV6-3	TRBD1	-	TGTGCCAGCAGTTACTTGACAGGGAGCACTGAAGCTTTCTTT	CASSYLTGSTEAFF
TRBJ1-5	TRBV23-1	TRBD1	-	TGCGCCAGCAGTCAATTGAATGATACCGGGACAGGGTGCAATCAGCCCCAGCATTTT	CASSQLNDTGTGCNQPQHF
TRBJ2-3	TRBV4-2	TRBD1	-	TGTGCCAGCAGCCAGGGACAGGAGGCCACAGATACGCAGTATTTT	CASSQGQEATDTQYF